This T cell receptor beta chain appears in the sequencing data of a study of blood T cell repertoires in COVID-19. About the research overall: T cells, B-cell-depleted T cells, or PBMCs provided the cDNA or gDNA that served as material.

The germline CDR1 and CDR2 sequences are SGHNT and YENEEA. The CDR3 length is 14 residues. Trimming removed 8 bases from V and 6 bases from J, with 17 bases in between. Original analysis: Amplification with reference gene primers provided the estimates of nucleated cell counts. The table came from immunoSEQ multiplex PCR; TCRdb's copy has only in-frame clones and leaves some out. V and J calls and clone size follow that table, whereas D and trimming were derived from the DNA. In the table there are around 280,000 clones, around four fifths of which are singletons. The V call is TRBV11-3, the J call TRBJ2-1; D perhaps matches TRBD2 (7 bases). The specimen was peripheral blood. This clonotype was sampled from a woman in her forties or fifties with active or convalescent COVID-19. The CDR3 nucleotides read TGTGCCAGCTCCCGGGGGGCGGGAACCAATGAGCAGTTCTTC. It codes for CASSRGAGTNEQFF.